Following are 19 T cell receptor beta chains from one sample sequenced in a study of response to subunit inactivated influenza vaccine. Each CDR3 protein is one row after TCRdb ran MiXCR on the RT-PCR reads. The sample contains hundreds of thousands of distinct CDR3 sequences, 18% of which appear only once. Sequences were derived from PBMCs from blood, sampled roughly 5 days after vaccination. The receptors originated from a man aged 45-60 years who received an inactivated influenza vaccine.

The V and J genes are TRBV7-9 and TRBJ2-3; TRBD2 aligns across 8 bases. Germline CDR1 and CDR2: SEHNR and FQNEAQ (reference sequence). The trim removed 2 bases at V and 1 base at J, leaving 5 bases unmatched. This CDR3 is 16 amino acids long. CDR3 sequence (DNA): TGTGCCAGCAGCTTAAGGGTTAGCGGGGGCACAGATACGCAGTATTTT. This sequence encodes CASSLRVSGGTDTQYF.

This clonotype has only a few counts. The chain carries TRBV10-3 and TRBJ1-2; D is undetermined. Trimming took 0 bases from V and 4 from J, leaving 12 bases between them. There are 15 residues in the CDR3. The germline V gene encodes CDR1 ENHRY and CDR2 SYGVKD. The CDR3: CAISESGSLGYGYTF. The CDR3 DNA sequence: TGTGCCATCAGTGAGTCAGGTAGCCTCGGCTATGGCTACACCTTC.

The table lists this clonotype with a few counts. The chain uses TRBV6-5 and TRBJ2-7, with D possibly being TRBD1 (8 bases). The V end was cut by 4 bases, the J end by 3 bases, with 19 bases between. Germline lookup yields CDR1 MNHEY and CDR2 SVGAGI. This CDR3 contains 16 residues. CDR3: CASSFDRGGLGYEQYF. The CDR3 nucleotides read TGTGCCAGCAGTTTCGACAGGGGAGGGTTGGGCTACGAGCAGTACTTC.

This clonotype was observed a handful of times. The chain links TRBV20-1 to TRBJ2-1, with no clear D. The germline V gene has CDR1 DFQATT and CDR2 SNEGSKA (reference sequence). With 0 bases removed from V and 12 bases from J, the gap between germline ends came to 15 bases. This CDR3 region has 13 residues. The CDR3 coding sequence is TGCAGTGCTAGAGATTCCTGGTCCCTCGGGCAGTTCTTC. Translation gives CSARDSWSLGQFF.

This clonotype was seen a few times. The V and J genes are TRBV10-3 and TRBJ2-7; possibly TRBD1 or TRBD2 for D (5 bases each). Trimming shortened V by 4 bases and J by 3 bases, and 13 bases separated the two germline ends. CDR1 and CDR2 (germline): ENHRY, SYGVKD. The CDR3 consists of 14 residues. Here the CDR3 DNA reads TGTGCCATCAGTGCGGGGACGCTCCTCTACGAGCAGTACTTC. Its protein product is CAISAGTLLYEQYF.

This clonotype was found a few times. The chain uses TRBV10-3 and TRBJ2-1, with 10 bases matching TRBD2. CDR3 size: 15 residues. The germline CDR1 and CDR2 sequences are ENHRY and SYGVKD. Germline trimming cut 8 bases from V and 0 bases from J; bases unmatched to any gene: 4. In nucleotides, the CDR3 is TGTGCCATCCAGGCTAGCGGGAGCTCCTACAATGAGCAGTTCTTC. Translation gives CAIQASGSSYNEQFF.

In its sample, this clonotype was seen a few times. CDR3 bases: TGTGCCAGCAGTCCCGGGGACAGGAGAACTGGGGCCAACGTCCTGACTTTC. This translates into CASSPGDRRTGANVLTF. The genes are TRBV12-3 or TRBV12-4 and TRBJ2-6; 8 bases are a match to TRBD1. V was clipped by 5 bases and J by 2 bases; unmatched bases: 8. The CDR3 runs 17 residues.

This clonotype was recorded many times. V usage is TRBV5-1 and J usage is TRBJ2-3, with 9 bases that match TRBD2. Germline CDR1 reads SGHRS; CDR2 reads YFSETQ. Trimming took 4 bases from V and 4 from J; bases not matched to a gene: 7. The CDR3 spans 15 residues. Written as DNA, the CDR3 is TGCGCCAGCAGCGTCCCTAGCGGGGCAGCAGATACGCAGTATTTT. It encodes CASSVPSGAADTQYF.

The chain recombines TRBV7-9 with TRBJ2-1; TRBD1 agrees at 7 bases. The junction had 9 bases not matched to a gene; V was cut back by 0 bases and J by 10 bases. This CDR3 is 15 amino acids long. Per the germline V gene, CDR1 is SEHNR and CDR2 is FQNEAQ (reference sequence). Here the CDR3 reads CASSLAGQGVNEQFF. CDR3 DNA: TGTGCCAGCAGCTTAGCCGGGCAGGGGGTAAACGAGCAGTTCTTC.

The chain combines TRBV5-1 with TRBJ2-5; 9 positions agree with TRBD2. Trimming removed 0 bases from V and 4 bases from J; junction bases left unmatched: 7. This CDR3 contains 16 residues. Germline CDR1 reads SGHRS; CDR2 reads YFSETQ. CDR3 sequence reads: CASSLARAGGSETQYF. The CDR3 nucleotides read TGCGCCAGCAGCTTGGCCCGAGCGGGGGGTTCAGAGACCCAGTACTTC.

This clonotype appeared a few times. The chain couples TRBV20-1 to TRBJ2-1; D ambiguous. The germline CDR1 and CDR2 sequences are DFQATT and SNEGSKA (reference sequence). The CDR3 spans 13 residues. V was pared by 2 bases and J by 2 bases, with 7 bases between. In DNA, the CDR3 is TGCAGTGCTAGACCGTTGACCTACAATGAGCAGTTCTTC. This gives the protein CSARPLTYNEQFF.

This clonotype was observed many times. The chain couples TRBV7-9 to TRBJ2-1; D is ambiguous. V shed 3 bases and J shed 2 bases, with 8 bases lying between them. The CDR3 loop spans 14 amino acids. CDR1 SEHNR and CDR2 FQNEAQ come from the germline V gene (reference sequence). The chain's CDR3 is CASSFGITYNEQFF. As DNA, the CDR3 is TGTGCCAGCAGCTTTGGTATTACCTACAATGAGCAGTTCTTC.

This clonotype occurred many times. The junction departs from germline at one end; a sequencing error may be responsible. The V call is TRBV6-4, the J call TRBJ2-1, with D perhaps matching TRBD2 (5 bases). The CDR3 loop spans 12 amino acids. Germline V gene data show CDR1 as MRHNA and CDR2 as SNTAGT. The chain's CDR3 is CASSDSPSSTDF. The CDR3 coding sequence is TGTGCCAGCAGTGACTCGCCTAGCTCTACCGACTTC.

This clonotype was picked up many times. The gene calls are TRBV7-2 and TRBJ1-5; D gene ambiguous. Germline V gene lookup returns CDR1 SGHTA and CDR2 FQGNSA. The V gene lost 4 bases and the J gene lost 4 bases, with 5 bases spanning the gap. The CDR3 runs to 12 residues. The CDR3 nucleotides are TGTGCCAGCAGCTCGACTAATCAGCCCCAGCATTTT. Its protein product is CASSSTNQPQHF.

DNA of the CDR3: TGTGCCACCAGCATTGACAGGGCTAACAATGAGCAGTTCTTC. This translates into CATSIDRANNEQFF. V gene TRBV15 combines with J gene TRBJ2-1; 7 nucleotides agree with TRBD1. With V trimmed by 4 bases and J by 5 bases, 5 bases remained unmatched. Looked up from germline, CDR1 is LNHNV and CDR2 is YYDKDF (reference sequence). The CDR3 spans 14 residues.

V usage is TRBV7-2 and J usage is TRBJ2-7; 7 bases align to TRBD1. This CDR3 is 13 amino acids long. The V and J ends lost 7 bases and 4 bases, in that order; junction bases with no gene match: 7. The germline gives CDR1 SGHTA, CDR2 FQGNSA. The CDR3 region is CASNRDRPYEQYF. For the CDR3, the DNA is TGTGCCAGCAACCGGGACAGACCTTACGAGCAGTACTTC.

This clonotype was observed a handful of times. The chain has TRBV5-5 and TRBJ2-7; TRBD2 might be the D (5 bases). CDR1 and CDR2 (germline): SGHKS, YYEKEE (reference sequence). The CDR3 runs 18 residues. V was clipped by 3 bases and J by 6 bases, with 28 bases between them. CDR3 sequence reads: CASSSNRAYTHPSSEQYF. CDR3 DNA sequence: TGTGCCAGCAGCTCAAACCGGGCTTACACCCACCCTAGCTCCGAGCAGTACTTC.

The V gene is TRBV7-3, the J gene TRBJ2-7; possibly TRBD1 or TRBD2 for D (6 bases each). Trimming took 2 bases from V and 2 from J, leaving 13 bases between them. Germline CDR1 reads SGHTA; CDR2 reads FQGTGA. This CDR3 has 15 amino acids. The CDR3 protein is CASSLGGHQTYEQYF. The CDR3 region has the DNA TGTGCCAGCAGCTTAGGGGGGCATCAAACCTACGAGCAGTACTTC. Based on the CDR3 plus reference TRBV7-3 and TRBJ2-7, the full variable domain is GAGVSQTPSNKVTEKGKYVELRCDPISGHTALYWYRQSLGQGPEFLIYFQGTGAADDSGLPNDRFFAVRPEGSVSTLKIQRTERGDSAVYLCASSLGGHQTYEQYFGPGTRLTVT.

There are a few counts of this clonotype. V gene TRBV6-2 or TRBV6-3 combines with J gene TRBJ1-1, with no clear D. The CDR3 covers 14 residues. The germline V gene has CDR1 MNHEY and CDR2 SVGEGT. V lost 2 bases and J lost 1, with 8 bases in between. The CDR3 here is CASSYVAGNTEAFF. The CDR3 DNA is TGTGCCAGCAGTTACGTTGCGGGGAACACTGAAGCTTTCTTT.